These 15 T cell receptor beta chains originate from one sample sequenced in a study of blood T cells in healthy people across ages. A sample-barcoded 5' primer and a J-beta primer mix were used in a second PCR of roughly 7 to 11 cycles. TCRdb reprocessed the 5' RACE reads via MiXCR and lists one record per CDR3 protein. The sample has about 810,000 distinct CDR3 sequences, about 36% seen once; the top ten hold 13%. The sample consisted of blood. Receptor source: a man aged 18 to 30 in good health.

This clonotype was detected many times. The chain combines TRBV20-1 with TRBJ2-1; the D gene is possibly TRBD1 (6 bases). The CDR3 loop spans 17 amino acids. Between the trimmed V and J ends, which lost 1 base and 4 bases, there was a span of 20 bases. Germline CDR1 reads DFQATT; CDR2 reads SNEGSKA (reference sequence). Here the CDR3 DNA reads TGCAGTGCTAGAGGACAGGAGAAACTCCGGGGTTACAATGAGCAGTTCTTC. Its protein product is CSARGQEKLRGYNEQFF.

This clonotype has more than one count but fewer than ten. The V and J genes are TRBV10-3 and TRBJ1-4; D is uncertain. V dropped 8 bases and J dropped 3 bases, with 10 bases sitting between them. The germline V gene has CDR1 ENHRY and CDR2 SYGVKD. This CDR3 region has 13 residues. In DNA form, the CDR3 reads TGTGCCATCGGGGATCGTCCTAATGAAAAACTGTTTTTT. As protein: CAIGDRPNEKLFF.

The CDR3 DNA reads TGCAGCTCCCGGACAGACCACAATGAGCAGTTCTTC. Its translation is CSSRTDHNEQFF. The J gene is TRBJ2-1, the V gene TRBV29-1, with a possible D match to TRBD1 (6 bases). CDR1 is SQVTM and CDR2 is ANQGSEA in the germline V gene. The CDR3 contains 12 residues. V shed 8 bases and J shed 5 bases, with 13 bases lying between them.

This CDR3 reads CSAPGQGHNEQFF. CDR3 nucleotide sequence: TGCAGTGCACCCGGACAGGGGCACAATGAGCAGTTCTTC. The V and J genes are TRBV20-1 and TRBJ2-1; 9 bases match TRBD1. Germline CDR1 and CDR2: DFQATT and SNEGSKA (reference sequence). Unmatched junction bases numbered 5, after V lost 6 bases and J lost 5 bases. This CDR3 is built from 13 residues.

The chain joins TRBV27 to TRBJ2-2, with 8 positions matching TRBD1. The CDR3 has 15 amino acids. Germline CDR1 MNHEY, CDR2 SMNVEV (reference sequence). V lost 6 bases to trimming and J lost 1 base; unmatched junction nucleotides: 4. CDR3 nucleotide sequence: TGTGCCAGCAGACAGACAGGGGTGAACACCGGGGAGCTGTTTTTT. Translating it yields CASRQTGVNTGELFF.

This clonotype was counted a few times. V is TRBV9 and J is TRBJ2-1, with D perhaps given as TRBD1 or TRBD2 (6 bases each). Trimming took 6 bases from V and 0 from J, leaving 13 bases between them. The CDR3 has 15 residues. Germline V gene lookup returns CDR1 SGDLS and CDR2 YYNGEE. CDR3 amino acids: CASTFSGASYNEQFF. The CDR3 DNA sequence: TGTGCCAGCACCTTTTCGGGGGCCTCCTACAATGAGCAGTTCTTC.

This clonotype has just a few counts. This chain joins TRBV20-1 and TRBJ2-4, with D perhaps assigned TRBD1 or TRBD2 (6 bases each). CDR1 and CDR2 (germline): DFQATT, SNEGSKA (reference sequence). V was trimmed by 5 bases and J by 0 bases, leaving 23 bases between them. The CDR3 sequence is 18 residues long. The CDR3: CSAPPAGEALLAKNIQYF. CDR3 in DNA: TGCAGTGCTCCACCCGCAGGGGAGGCATTACTAGCCAAAAACATTCAGTACTTC.

This clonotype was counted between two and nine times. The V gene is TRBV7-9, the J gene TRBJ2-2; 8 nucleotides align to TRBD2. CDR3 size: 12 residues. Trimming removed 8 bases from V and 12 bases from J; junction bases left unmatched: 8. Looked up from germline, CDR1 is SEHNR and CDR2 is FQNEAQ (reference sequence). The CDR3 here is CASSDGGVQLFF. The CDR3 nucleotides are TGTGCCAGCTCGGACGGGGGGGTGCAGCTGTTTTTT.

The V gene is TRBV4-2, the J gene TRBJ1-5, with D possibly TRBD1 on 5 matching bases. CDR1 and CDR2 (germline): LGHNA, YNFKEQ. The germline V and J ends were trimmed by 1 base and 6 bases, with 13 bases remaining between them. The CDR3 covers 15 residues. CDR3 nucleotides: TGTGCCAGCAGCCAAGTTAGGGGTCGGGGTCAGCCCCAGCATTTT. Translated, it gives CASSQVRGRGQPQHF.

The V call is TRBV5-1, the J call TRBJ1-1; possibly TRBD1 for D (6 bases). CDR3 length equals 15 residues. Per the germline V gene, CDR1 is SGHRS and CDR2 is YFSETQ. V gave up 0 bases and J gave up 6 bases, with 15 bases separating them. As DNA, the CDR3 is TGCGCCAGCAGCTTGGTACCCAGGGGATTCTCTGAAGCTTTCTTT. It yields the protein CASSLVPRGFSEAFF.

This clonotype was detected only a few times. The chain joins TRBV12-3 or TRBV12-4 to TRBJ1-2, with no clear D. The CDR3 loop spans 15 amino acids. Deletions cut 2 bases from V and 4 bases from J, with 14 bases between. This CDR3 is CASSLSQRDFYGYTF. In DNA form, the CDR3 reads TGTGCCAGCAGTTTAAGCCAGAGAGATTTCTATGGCTACACCTTC.

The chain has TRBV20-1 and TRBJ2-5; 7 positions agree with TRBD2. After removal of 4 bases from V and 11 bases from J, the junction contained 22 bases not matched to a gene. The CDR3 totals 16 residues. Germline V lookup: CDR1 DFQATT, CDR2 SNEGSKA (reference sequence). CDR3 nucleotide sequence: TGCAGTGCTAATCCTAGGTCGGGGGGAACCTACAATGAGCAGTACTTC. Translation: CSANPRSGGTYNEQYF.

The rearrangement joins TRBV15 to TRBJ2-7, with 7 bases that match TRBD2. This CDR3 has 13 residues. Looked up from germline, CDR1 is LNHNV and CDR2 is YYDKDF (reference sequence). V shed 8 bases and J 3 bases; nucleotides not matched to a gene: 7. This chain's CDR3 is CATGASGNYEQYF. CDR3 DNA: TGTGCCACCGGGGCTAGCGGAAACTACGAGCAGTACTTC.

This clonotype was picked up one time. One junction end disagrees with the germline gene, perhaps due to a read error. V and J are TRBV12-3 or TRBV12-4 and TRBJ2-3; no reliable D call. The CDR3 consists of 12 residues. The CDR3: CTSSVIADMQYF. The CDR3 nucleotides read TGTACCAGCAGCGTGATAGCAGATATGCAATATTTC.

V is TRBV2 and J is TRBJ1-2; D uncertain. CDR3 length equals 10 residues. V was trimmed by 3 bases and J by 8 bases, leaving 4 bases between them. The germline V gene encodes CDR1 SNHLY and CDR2 FYNNEI. CDR3 amino acids: CASSDGGYTF. CDR3 sequence (DNA): TGTGCCAGCAGTGATGGGGGCTACACCTTC.